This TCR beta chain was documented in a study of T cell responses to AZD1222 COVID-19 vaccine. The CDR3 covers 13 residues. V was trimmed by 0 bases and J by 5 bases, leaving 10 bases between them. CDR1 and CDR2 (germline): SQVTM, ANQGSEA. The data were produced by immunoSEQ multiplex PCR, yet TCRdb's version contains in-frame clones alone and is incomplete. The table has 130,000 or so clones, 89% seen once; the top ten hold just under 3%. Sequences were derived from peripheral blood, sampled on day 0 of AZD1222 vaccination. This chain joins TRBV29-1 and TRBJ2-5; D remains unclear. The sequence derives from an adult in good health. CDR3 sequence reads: CSVEERARETQYF. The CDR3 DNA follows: TGCAGCGTTGAAGAAAGGGCGAGGGAGACCCAGTACTTC.